Included here is one T cell receptor (beta chain) sequence, with context. Trimming pared 3 bases from V and 4 bases from J, leaving 10 bases between. Germline values: CDR1 SGHDN, CDR2 FVKESK. This CDR3 comprises 14 residues. The data were taken from a study of blood T cell repertoires in COVID-19. Study overall: COVID-19 samples collected from the United States, Italy and Spain covered acute and convalescent phases. PBMCs, B-cell-depleted T cells, or T cells were the source of the cDNA or gDNA that made up the material.

In the authors' workflow: Estimated nucleated cell counts came from reference gene primer amplification. Produced via immunoSEQ multiplex PCR; TCRdb's table is partial and in-frame only. The DNA was the basis for D and trimming; V, J and clone size are from that table. The table has about 150,000 clones, approximately 90% seen once. This TCR derives from a woman between 70 and 85 years old with acute or convalescent COVID-19. Sequencing was carried out using peripheral blood. The chain is built from TRBV14 and TRBJ1-3; D gene unclear. The CDR3 coding sequence is TGTGCCAGCAGCCATTTGGCAGGCGGAAACACCATATATTTT. It translates to CASSHLAGGNTIYF.